This TCR beta chain was captured in a study of siplizumab effects on memory and regulatory T cells. Study-wide results and caveats: Roughly 75-97% of dividing CD4+ or CD8+ clones were without an attributable naive or memory phenotype.

As to this clone: The antigen is undetermined.

Per germline, CDR1 MNHNY and CDR2 SVGAGI (reference sequence). V was clipped by 7 bases and J by 10 bases, with 19 bases between them. The CDR3 contains 13 residues. The assay was immunoSEQ multiplex PCR, and TCRdb's table has in-frame clones only and misses some. The profile shows roughly 100,000 clones, roughly 91% of them singletons. Specimen: CD4+ T cells sorted from blood. V gene TRBV6-6 combines with J gene TRBJ2-5; possibly TRBD2 for D (6 bases). The TCR comes from a human donor in good health. The CDR3 nucleotides read TGTGCCAGCACCGACCAGTACCCGGGAGACCAGTACTTC. Translated: CASTDQYPGDQYF.